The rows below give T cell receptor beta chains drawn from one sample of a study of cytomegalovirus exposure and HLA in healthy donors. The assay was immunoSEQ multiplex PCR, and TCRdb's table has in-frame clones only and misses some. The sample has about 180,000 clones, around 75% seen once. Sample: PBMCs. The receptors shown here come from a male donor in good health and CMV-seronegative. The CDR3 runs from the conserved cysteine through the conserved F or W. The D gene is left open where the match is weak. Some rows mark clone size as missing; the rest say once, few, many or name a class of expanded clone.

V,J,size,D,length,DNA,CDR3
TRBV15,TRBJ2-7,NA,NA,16,TGTGCCACCAGCAGAGGACCGAGCGGACTTACCTACGAGCAGTACTTC,CATSRGPSGLTYEQYF
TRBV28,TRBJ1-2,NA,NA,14,TGTGCCAGCTCTACCCAGGGGCTCAGCTATGGCTACACCTTC,CASSTQGLSYGYTF
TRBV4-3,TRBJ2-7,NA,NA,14,TGCGCCAGCAGCCAAGAGGGCAACTCCTACGAGCAGTACTTC,CASSQEGNSYEQYF
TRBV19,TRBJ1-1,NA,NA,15,TGTGCCAGTGGGGGGAGGGGGACATCGAACACTGAAGCTTTCTTT,CASGGRGTSNTEAFF
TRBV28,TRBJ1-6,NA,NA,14,TGTGCCAGCAGCTACCCTCCTCTCGATTCACCCCTCCACTTT,CASSYPPLDSPLHF
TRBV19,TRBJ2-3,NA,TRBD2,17,TGTGCCAGTACCCTCGAGCCCGGGACTAGCGGAGGGGGGGCGCAGTATTTT,CASTLEPGTSGGGAQYF
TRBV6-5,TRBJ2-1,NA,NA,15,TGTGCCAGCAGTTTCACAGGGGGGGTGTACAATGAGCAGTTCTTC,CASSFTGGVYNEQFF
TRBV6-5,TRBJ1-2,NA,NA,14,TGTGCCAGCAGATACTCCGGGGATAACTATGGCTACACCTTC,CASRYSGDNYGYTF
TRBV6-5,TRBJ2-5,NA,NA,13,TGTGCCAGCAGAAGACAGGTCCAAGAGACCCAGTACTTC,CASRRQVQETQYF
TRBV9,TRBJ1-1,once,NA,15,TGTGCCAGCAGCGTAGTAGCAGGGCCGAACACTGAAGCTTTCTTT,CASSVVAGPNTEAFF
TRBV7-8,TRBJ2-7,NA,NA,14,TGTGCCAGCAGATTGACAGGCGACCTCACCGAGCAGTACTTC,CASRLTGDLTEQYF
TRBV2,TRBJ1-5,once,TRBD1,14,TGTGCCAGCAGTGGGTGGACAGGGCATCAGCCCCAGCATTTT,CASSGWTGHQPQHF
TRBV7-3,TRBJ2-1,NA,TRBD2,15,TGTGCCAGCAGCTTATCTGCGGGAGTTTCGGAGGAGCAGTTCTTC,CASSLSAGVSEEQFF
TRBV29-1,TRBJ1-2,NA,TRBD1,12,TGCAGCGCCGACAGGGGGCTGGGTGGCTACACCTTC,CSADRGLGGYTF
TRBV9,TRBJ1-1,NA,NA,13,TGTGCCAGCAGTCGACAGAGTGGAACTGAAGCTTTCTTT,CASSRQSGTEAFF
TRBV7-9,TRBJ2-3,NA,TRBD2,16,TGTGCCAGCAGCACAGGGACTAGCGGGATCACAGATACGCAGTATTTT,CASSTGTSGITDTQYF
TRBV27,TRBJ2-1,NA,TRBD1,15,TGTGCCAGCAGTTTATTCCCTACAGGGGACAATGAGCAGTTCTTC,CASSLFPTGDNEQFF
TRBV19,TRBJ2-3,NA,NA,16,TGTGCCAGTAGTATACAGGGCCAAGCCGGGCGAGATACGCAGTATTTT,CASSIQGQAGRDTQYF
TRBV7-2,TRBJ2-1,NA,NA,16,TGTGCCAGCAGGGCTAGGGTCCGGGGCTCCTACAATGAGCAGTTCTTC,CASRARVRGSYNEQFF
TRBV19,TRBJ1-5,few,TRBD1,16,TGTGCCAGTAGTATAGTCGGCAGGGGGCCGCGCCAGCCCCAGCATTTT,CASSIVGRGPRQPQHF
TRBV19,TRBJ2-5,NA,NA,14,TGTGCCAGTAGATCTGGGGGCCCAGGGGAGACCCAGTACTTC,CASRSGGPGETQYF
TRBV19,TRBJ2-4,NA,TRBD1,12,TGTGCCAGTAGTATGACAGGGACCATTCAGTACTTC,CASSMTGTIQYF
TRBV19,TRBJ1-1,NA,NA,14,TGTGCCAGTCGCGTGGGGGGGATGAACACTGAAGCTTTCTTT,CASRVGGMNTEAFF
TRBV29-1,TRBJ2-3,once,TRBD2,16,TGCAGCGTGGCCGGGACTAGCTTTGGTCCCACAGATACGCAGTATTTT,CSVAGTSFGPTDTQYF
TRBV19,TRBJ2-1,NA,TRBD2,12,TGTGCCAGTAGGACCGGGGGGGGTGAGCAGTTCTTC,CASRTGGGEQFF
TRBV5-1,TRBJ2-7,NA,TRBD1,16,TGCGCCAGCAGCTTTATCCCCGGCAGGGGGTCCTACGAGCAGTACTTC,CASSFIPGRGSYEQYF
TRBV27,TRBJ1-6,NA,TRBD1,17,TGTGCCAGCAGTCCCACCCCCGGGACAGCCCGAGGCTCACCCCTCCACTTT,CASSPTPGTARGSPLHF
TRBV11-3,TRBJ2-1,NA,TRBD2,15,TGTGCCAGCAGCTACGGGACTAGCCGCTACAATGAGCAGTTCTTC,CASSYGTSRYNEQFF
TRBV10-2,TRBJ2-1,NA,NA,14,TGCGCCAGCAGTGCACAGGGTCCATCCAATGAGCAGTTCTTC,CASSAQGPSNEQFF
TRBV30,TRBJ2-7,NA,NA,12,TGTGCCTGGAACCGGGAGTCCTACGAGCAGTACTTC,CAWNRESYEQYF
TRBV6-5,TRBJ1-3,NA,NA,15,TGTGCCAGCAGCCCCGGGCCTAGGGGCCTCTACACCATATATTTT,CASSPGPRGLYTIYF
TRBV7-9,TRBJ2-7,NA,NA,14,TGTGCCAGCAGCTTACAGGGGCCTTCCTACGAGCAGTACTTC,CASSLQGPSYEQYF
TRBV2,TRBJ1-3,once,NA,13,TGTGCCAGCAGACACAGGGCTGGAAACACCATATATTTT,CASRHRAGNTIYF
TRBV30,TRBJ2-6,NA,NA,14,TGTGCCTGTACAGGGACGGCCGGGGCCAACGTCCTGACTTTC,CACTGTAGANVLTF
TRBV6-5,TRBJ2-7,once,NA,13,TGTGCCAGCAGTTTGGGACTTTCCTACGAGCAGTACTTC,CASSLGLSYEQYF
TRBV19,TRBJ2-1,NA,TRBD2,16,TGTGCCAGTAATTTGGGGGGGAGGAGCTCCTACAATGAGCAGTTCTTC,CASNLGGRSSYNEQFF